Detailed here is one TCR beta chain. Sequencing used immunoSEQ multiplex PCR; TCRdb keeps in-frame clones, though not all of them. The sample carries 45,000 to 55,000 clones, around four fifths recorded once. This entry belongs to a study of blood T cell repertoires in COVID-19. This CDR3 is built from 13 residues. Trimming cost V 2 bases and J 6 bases, with 10 bases left between them. CDR1 MDHEN and CDR2 SYDVKM come from the germline V gene. The receptor was derived from a human donor in a cohort sampled during active COVID-19. Input material: peripheral blood. The rearrangement uses TRBV28 and TRBJ2-5; possible D gene TRBD1, 6 bases. CDR3 sequence (DNA): TGTGCCAGCAGTTTAGAGGGGGTACAGACCCAGTACTTC. Translation: CASSLEGVQTQYF.